This TCR beta chain was identified in a study of blood T cell repertoires in COVID-19. As handled by the study authors: From reference gene primer amplification, estimates of nucleated cell counts were derived. Assay used: immunoSEQ multiplex PCR; TCRdb lists only in-frame clones, some missing. That table is the source of V, J and clone size, and D and trimming were worked out from the DNA. The data show about 120,000 clones, around 90% seen once. Seattle participants joined during active infection and were tracked over time. The CDR3 runs to 15 residues. Trimming left V 1 base short and J 4 bases short, with 13 bases between. Germline loops: CDR1 LGHDT, CDR2 YNNKEL (reference sequence).

The sequenced sample was peripheral blood. This clonotype originated in a woman aged 55-70 years with COVID-19, enrolled during active disease. The chain combines TRBV3-1 (or the pseudogene TRBV3-2) with TRBJ1-1; perhaps TRBD1 as D (6 bases). CDR3 amino acids: CASSQVLGGGTEAFF. DNA of the CDR3: TGTGCCAGCAGCCAAGTCCTAGGGGGGGGCACTGAAGCTTTCTTT.